The rows below give T cell receptor beta chains drawn from one sample of a study of blood T cell repertoires in COVID-19. This table comes from immunoSEQ multiplex PCR, and its TCRdb copy is limited to in-frame clones, with some not included. The table shows more than 200,000 clones, with roughly 86% occurring only once. The specimen sequenced was PBMCs or T cells enriched from blood (not recorded which). Source of these receptors: a woman aged 45-65 years who had recovered from COVID-19. Each CDR3 is given with its conserved first and last residue. Fields, in order: V gene, J gene, CDR3 protein.

v_call: TRBV28
j_call: TRBJ1-1
cdr3_aa: CASTPQVSGGDSEAFF

v_call: TRBV6-5
j_call: TRBJ1-4
cdr3_aa: CASSFDRVGEKLFF

v_call: TRBV30
j_call: TRBJ1-1
cdr3_aa: CACPSAGRAFF

v_call: TRBV11-3
j_call: TRBJ2-3
cdr3_aa: CASSRTSAGDTQYF

v_call: TRBV19
j_call: TRBJ2-3
cdr3_aa: CASSIGRSTDTQYF

v_call: TRBV28
j_call: TRBJ1-1
cdr3_aa: CASSSHRTDAVLKAFF

v_call: TRBV11-2
j_call: TRBJ1-6
cdr3_aa: CASSLEYSYNSPLHF

v_call: TRBV5-1
j_call: TRBJ2-1
cdr3_aa: CASSLVRDSEQFF

v_call: TRBV5-1
j_call: TRBJ2-7
cdr3_aa: CASSPATTSGITEQYF

v_call: TRBV19
j_call: TRBJ1-2
cdr3_aa: CASSTRGGLDYGYTF

v_call: TRBV27
j_call: TRBJ2-7
cdr3_aa: CASSFGTGNEQYF

v_call: TRBV5-1
j_call: TRBJ2-7
cdr3_aa: CASSLLGGEDEQYF

v_call: TRBV5-1
j_call: TRBJ2-1
cdr3_aa: CASSLVAGGGNEQFF

v_call: TRBV7-3
j_call: TRBJ2-1
cdr3_aa: CASSSGTSGRGEQFF

v_call: TRBV2
j_call: TRBJ1-4
cdr3_aa: CASIAEPNEKLFF

v_call: TRBV7-9
j_call: TRBJ2-7
cdr3_aa: CASSSSGTSPWEQYF

v_call: TRBV19
j_call: TRBJ2-7
cdr3_aa: CASSAPTILRQGDHYEQYF

v_call: TRBV3-1/TRBV3-2
j_call: TRBJ2-7
cdr3_aa: CASSQDLAPAESEQYF

v_call: TRBV10-3
j_call: TRBJ1-3
cdr3_aa: CAVRDNSSGNTIYF

v_call: TRBV27
j_call: TRBJ2-1
cdr3_aa: CASRGLAGEGNEQFF

v_call: TRBV19
j_call: TRBJ2-2
cdr3_aa: CASSPTGQVNTGELFF

v_call: TRBV27
j_call: TRBJ2-2
cdr3_aa: CASSLRSGDTGELFF

v_call: TRBV5-4
j_call: TRBJ2-2
cdr3_aa: CASSLAQGTGELFF

v_call: TRBV4-2
j_call: TRBJ2-2
cdr3_aa: CASSQEGRDSAGFSGELFF

v_call: TRBV7-2
j_call: TRBJ2-7
cdr3_aa: CASRFQSYEQYF

v_call: TRBV5-1
j_call: TRBJ2-1
cdr3_aa: CASSLKGQNEQFF

v_call: TRBV12-3/TRBV12-4
j_call: TRBJ1-1
cdr3_aa: CASSPQGTEAFF

v_call: TRBV18
j_call: TRBJ1-4
cdr3_aa: CASSRSGITNEKLFF

v_call: TRBV14
j_call: TRBJ1-4
cdr3_aa: CASSRGRNEKLFF